This T cell receptor (beta chain) is from a study of shared clonotypes between healthy human individuals. Germline CDR1 and CDR2: SGHRS and YFSETQ. There are 15 residues in the CDR3. The J segment lost 5 bases and the V segment lost 3 bases, leaving 6 bases of the junction unmatched. Profiled with immunoSEQ multiplex PCR; TCRdb holds only in-frame clones, not every one. The sample consists of about 2,500,000 clones, about 92% of them appearing once. General observations from the study: Compared with clonotypes that all four donors shared, non-shared clonotypes had lower generation probabilities. Sampling involved blood alone; tissue repertoires likely differ.

CD4+ cell separation produced CD45RA+ naive and CD45RA-negative memory subsets. To note about this clone: No antigen is known for it.

The receptor comes from a man younger than 35 in good health. Sequencing was done on a sample of naive CD4+ T cells sorted from blood. Subset described: CD45RA+ positively selected. The chain combines TRBV5-1 with TRBJ2-4, with 9 bases aligning to TRBD1. CDR3: CASSSTGGRENIQYF. CDR3 DNA sequence: TGCGCCAGCAGCTCTACAGGGGGCCGGGAAAACATTCAGTACTTC.